This TCR beta chain was observed in a study of T-cell reconstitution after alpha-beta-depleted transplantation in children. Notes on the study in general: In some patients, recipient T cells and intrathymic progenitors surviving conditioning explained high day-60 diversity. T-cell numbers and diversity, one year after transplant, stemmed largely from T cells that were newly produced. Expanded graft clones, several hundred of them, were reportedly the source of alpha-beta T cells about two months after transplant.

This clonotype showed up many times. Its target is not known. A TCRbeta library incorporating unique molecular identifiers was prepared. Each CDR3 protein is one row after TCRdb ran MiXCR on the PCR reads. In the table there are approximately 500,000 distinct CDR3 sequences, about 10% of which are singletons. The CDR3 length is 17 residues. Trimming left V 4 bases short and J 0 bases short, with 18 bases between. Germline CDR1 MNHEY, CDR2 SMNVEV (reference sequence). Here the sequenced sample was PBMCs, taken before TCRalphabeta/CD19-depleted stem cell transplant. The sequence was obtained from a child aged 2 to 15 with inherited bone marrow failure, due to receive a stem cell transplant. The chain links TRBV27 to TRBJ1-2; D is possibly TRBD1 (6 bases). The CDR3 reads CASSSRTASNANYGYTF. CDR3 sequence (DNA): TGTGCCAGCAGTTCCAGGACAGCCAGCAATGCTAACTATGGCTACACCTTC.